This T cell receptor (beta chain) was sequenced in a study of T cell responses to AZD1222 COVID-19 vaccine. The CDR3 has 16 amino acids. CDR1 and CDR2 (germline): MNHEY, SMNVEV (reference sequence). The ends were cut back, 8 bases at V and 3 bases at J, with 20 bases in the middle. The method was immunoSEQ multiplex PCR; TCRdb's version includes in-frame clones alone and lacks a portion of them. In the table there are over 20,000 clones, roughly 84% of which are singletons. The chain couples TRBV27 to TRBJ2-1; D unresolved. The origin of this receptor is an adult who received the AZD1222 COVID-19 vaccine. The sequences come from peripheral blood, collected 28 days after the second AZD1222 dose. The CDR3 DNA sequence: TGTGCCAGCGGAGCCCCGGACGGATTAAACTACAATGAGCAGTTCTTC. Its translation: CASGAPDGLNYNEQFF.